These 13 T cell receptor beta chains were sequenced from one sample in a study of human T cells and chemical hapten exposure. TCRdb reanalysed the RACE reads using MiXCR and keeps one entry per CDR3 protein. Here the sample spans over 30,000 distinct CDR3 sequences, about 7.6% being singletons. Time point described: pre-sensitization, week 0. Sample treatment: therapeutic diphenylcyclopropenone sensitization with weekly scalp DPC. The material was whole blood, obtained in connection with sensitization to the hapten diphenylcyclopropenone (DPC). All receptors come from a woman aged 45-60 years with alopecia areata. Some clones in this sample may be carry-over from other donors' samples.

This clonotype has a single count. The V gene is TRBV5-5, the J gene TRBJ2-1; 11 bases match TRBD2. This CDR3 comprises 15 residues. The V segment lost 3 bases and the J segment 3 bases; nucleotides outside the gene matches: 2. CDR1 is SGHKS, CDR2 YYEKEE, per germline (reference sequence). The CDR3 nucleotides read TGTGCCAGCAGCTCGGGACTAGCGGTCTACAATGAGCAGTTCTTC. Translated, it gives CASSSGLAVYNEQFF.

There are many counts of this clonotype. The chain has TRBV29-1 and TRBJ2-7, with a tentative D call TRBD1 (5 bases). V lost 7 bases, J lost 2 bases, and 12 bases lay in between. In germline, CDR1 is SQVTM, CDR2 ANQGSEA. The CDR3 consists of 12 residues. The CDR3 DNA follows: TGCAGCGCCGGACACCTTACCTACGAGCAGTACTTC. As protein: CSAGHLTYEQYF.

This clonotype showed up just a few times. CDR3 nucleotides: TGTGCCAGCAGTTACCCCCCCGCGGCGGGAATGGTGGAGACCCAGTACTTC. Translating gives CASSYPPAAGMVETQYF. The rearrangement joins TRBV6-6 to TRBJ2-5, with D possibly TRBD2 on 6 matching bases. This CDR3 comprises 17 residues. Germline CDR1 and CDR2: MNHNY and SVGAGI (reference sequence). V was clipped by 2 bases and J by 5 bases, with 21 bases between them.

This clonotype was counted a few times. This rearrangement joins TRBV6-5 to TRBJ2-1; 8 bases are shared with TRBD1. This CDR3 spans 14 amino acids. In germline, CDR1 is MNHEY, CDR2 SVGAGI. V dropped 6 bases and J dropped 7; count of bases not matched to a gene: 8. This chain's CDR3 is CASRPRTGSNEQFF. The CDR3 nucleotides read TGTGCCAGCAGACCTAGGACAGGGTCGAATGAGCAGTTCTTC.

This clonotype has at least ten counts. The chain has TRBV6-1 and TRBJ1-1; perhaps TRBD1 as D (5 bases). CDR1 and CDR2 (germline): MNHNS, SASEGT. Trimming pared 5 bases from V and 0 bases from J, leaving 10 bases between. This CDR3 spans 14 amino acids. The CDR3 sequence is CASSPRGLNTEAFF. DNA for the CDR3: TGTGCCAGCAGTCCTAGGGGCCTGAACACTGAAGCTTTCTTT.

This clonotype has a count of ten or more. The rearrangement links TRBV20-1 to TRBJ1-2, with TRBD1 matching 10 bases. Germline trimming cut 3 bases from V and 3 bases from J; bases unmatched to any gene: 1. The CDR3 covers 13 residues. Germline V gives CDR1 DFQATT, CDR2 SNEGSKA (reference sequence). Written as DNA, the CDR3 is TGCAGTGCTAGGGGGACAGGGGACTATGGCTACACCTTC. Translated: CSARGTGDYGYTF.

This clonotype was picked up many times. This sequence joins TRBV27 and TRBJ1-6, with TRBD1 matching over 9 bases. Per the germline V gene, CDR1 is MNHEY and CDR2 is SMNVEV (reference sequence). The CDR3 contains 15 residues. J lost 8 bases, V lost 3 bases, and 5 bases had no gene match. The CDR3 region is CASSFDRDRDSPLHF. The CDR3 DNA follows: TGTGCCAGCAGTTTCGACCGGGACAGGGATTCACCCCTCCACTTT.

This clonotype was picked up many times. The V call is TRBV29-1, the J call TRBJ1-1; TRBD1 agrees at 7 bases. The CDR3 consists of 13 residues. V was clipped by 5 bases and J by 5 bases; unmatched bases: 8. Germline lookup yields CDR1 SQVTM and CDR2 ANQGSEA. The CDR3 reads CSVRLGGRTEAFF. CDR3 bases: TGCAGCGTTCGGTTAGGGGGCAGGACTGAAGCTTTCTTT.

In its sample, this clonotype was seen many times. CDR3 DNA sequence: TGTGCCAGCAGCCAAGATAACGGATGGACAGATACGCAGTATTTT. The encoded protein is CASSQDNGWTDTQYF. The rearrangement links TRBV3-2 to TRBJ2-3. TRBV3-2 has pseudogene status. The CDR3 has 15 amino acids.

This clonotype was counted ten times or more. The chain has TRBV2 and TRBJ1-2, with a tentative D call TRBD1 (5 bases). CDR1 SNHLY and CDR2 FYNNEI come from the germline V gene. The CDR3 totals 12 residues. Trimming took 4 bases from V and 7 from J, leaving 10 bases between them. CDR3 sequence (DNA): TGTGCCAGCAGTGGCCGGGACGTTGGCTACACCTTC. It encodes CASSGRDVGYTF. Looking up the rest from reference TRBV2 and TRBJ1-2 gives the full variable domain: EPEVTQTPSHQVTQMGQEVILRCVPISNHLYFYWYRQILGQKVEFLVSFYNNEISEKSEIFDDQFSVERPDGSNFTLKIRSTKLEDSAMYFCASSGRDVGYTFGSGTRLTVV.

The rearrangement uses TRBV5-6 and TRBJ2-7; D is undetermined. Between the trimmed V and J ends, which lost 1 base and 6 bases, there was a span of 8 bases. The CDR3 loop spans 12 amino acids. Germline-derived CDR1 and CDR2 are SGHDT and YYEEEE. DNA for the CDR3: TGTGCCAGCAGCTTGCCACTCCTCGAGCAGTACTTC. This sequence encodes CASSLPLLEQYF. The full variable domain, rest sourced from reference TRBV5-6 and TRBJ2-7, is DAGVTQSPTHLIKTRGQQVTLRCSPKSGHDTVSWYQQALGQGPQFIFQYYEEEERQRGNFPDRFSGHQFPNYSSELNVNALLLGDSALYLCASSLPLLEQYFGPGTRLTVT.

The chain links TRBV2 to TRBJ2-4, with TRBD2 matching over 7 bases. This CDR3 spans 15 amino acids. Trimming removed 6 bases from V and 8 bases from J; junction bases left unmatched: 13. Germline V gene sequence: CDR1 SNHLY, CDR2 FYNNEI. The CDR3 region is CASRRDLAGVDIQYF. Here the CDR3 DNA reads TGTGCCAGCAGAAGAGACTTGGCGGGAGTAGACATTCAGTACTTC. The full variable domain, completed using reference TRBV2 and TRBJ2-4, is EPEVTQTPSHQVTQMGQEVILRCVPISNHLYFYWYRQILGQKVEFLVSFYNNEISEKSEIFDDQFSVERPDGSNFTLKIRSTKLEDSAMYFCASRRDLAGVDIQYFGAGTRLSVL.

At least ten counts were recorded for this clonotype. The CDR3 bases are TGTGCCAGCGGAGAACCCACGCCAGATACGCAGTATTTT. Its translation: CASGEPTPDTQYF. This chain uses TRBV7-2 with TRBJ2-3, with D unclear. CDR3 length equals 13 residues. Germline CDR1 and CDR2: SGHTA and FQGNSA. V lost 8 bases, J lost 4 bases, and 13 bases lay in between.